This paragraph covers one T cell receptor (beta chain) sequence. Antigen unknown. The data originate from a study of monozygotic twins with inflammatory bowel disease. The study, taken as a whole, reports: No discrimination was achieved between different T cell subtypes.

TCRdb processed the 5' RACE reads again and assigns one entry to each CDR3 protein, with no DNA. The repertoire table contains around 400,000 distinct CDR3 sequences. Germline CDR1 MNHEY, CDR2 SVGEGT. The CDR3 is made up of 16 amino acids. This chain joins TRBV6-2 or TRBV6-3 and TRBJ2-1; the D call from TCRdb, TRBD2, cannot be confirmed without DNA. This TCR derives from a human donor with ulcerative colitis or Crohn's disease, or a healthy co-twin of an affected twin (not recorded which). The sequenced sample consisted of blood. CDR3 residues: CASSTATSGGPNEQFF.